This TCR beta chain was retrieved from a study of cytomegalovirus exposure and HLA in healthy donors. When sampled, the donors appeared nominally healthy, though they likely had unrecorded immune exposures. The primer mix had 60 Vbeta and 13 Jbeta primers. Profiling relied on immunoSEQ multiplex PCR, and the TCRdb table lists in-frame clones only, not all of them. The sample has roughly 120,000 clones, around 86% seen once. The CDR3 length is 16 residues. With 3 bases removed from V and 6 bases from J, the gap between germline ends came to 19 bases. Germline CDR1 reads SGHNT; CDR2 reads YYREEE (reference sequence).

The TCR sequence derives from a woman younger than 45 in good health and CMV-seronegative. This chain joins TRBV5-4 and TRBJ2-1; D might be TRBD2 (6 bases). Sequenced: PBMCs. CDR3 sequence (DNA): TGTGCCAGCAGCTCTTCGGGACTGATTAGCGGCAATGAGCAGTTCTTC. Protein: CASSSSGLISGNEQFF.